These 28 T cell receptor beta chains came from one sample sequenced in a study of response to subunit inactivated influenza vaccine. MiXCR was run by TCRdb on the RT-PCR reads, yielding one entry per CDR3 protein. This sample yields over 800,000 distinct CDR3 sequences, of which roughly 20% are seen a single time; roughly 10% belongs to the top ten. The sample in question was PBMCs from blood, obtained roughly 5 days after vaccination. The receptors come from a man between 50 and 59 years old who received an inactivated influenza vaccine.

This clonotype came up a few times. This chain joins TRBV20-1 and TRBJ2-3; 7 positions match TRBD2. The CDR3 is 17 residues long. CDR1 and CDR2 (germline): DFQATT, SNEGSKA (reference sequence). V lost 3 bases and J lost 2; bases outside the gene matches: 14. The CDR3 DNA follows: TGCAGTGCTAGGCATAGCGGGCCTGCAAGAAACACAGATACGCAGTATTTT. This sequence encodes CSARHSGPARNTDTQYF.

This clonotype occurred a few times. This chain connects TRBV7-9 to TRBJ1-1; TRBD1 is a possible D gene (6 bases). This CDR3 contains 16 residues. Germline V gene lookup returns CDR1 SEHNR and CDR2 FQNEAQ (reference sequence). V was trimmed by 1 base and J by 4 bases, leaving 16 bases between them. The CDR3, as DNA: TGTGCCAGCAGCTTAGAAACGGGGGGCCCTGGCACTGAAGCTTTCTTT. Protein: CASSLETGGPGTEAFF.

This clonotype has ten or more counts. The chain is built from TRBV2 and TRBJ1-1; 8 bases line up with TRBD1. Germline V CDR1 and CDR2: SNHLY, FYNNEI. The CDR3 loop spans 15 amino acids. Losses at the gene ends were 2 bases for V and 4 bases for J; bases not matched to a gene: 6. DNA for the CDR3: TGTGCCAGCAGTGAATATCAGGGGGCGACCACTGAAGCTTTCTTT. It specifies CASSEYQGATTEAFF.

The genes are TRBV5-6 and TRBJ2-3; 7 positions match TRBD1. Trimming took 3 bases from V and 0 from J; bases not matched to a gene: 4. This CDR3 region has 15 residues. In germline, CDR1 is SGHDT, CDR2 YYEEEE. The CDR3 protein is CASSYRQGSTDTQYF. Written as DNA, the CDR3 is TGTGCCAGCAGCTACCGACAGGGAAGCACAGATACGCAGTATTTT.

The sample holds one count of this clonotype. A read error may produce the germline difference seen at one junction end. The J gene is TRBJ2-3, the V gene TRBV12-3 or TRBV12-4; perhaps TRBD1 as D (6 bases). The CDR3 is 16 amino acids. For the CDR3, the DNA is TGTGCCCGCAGTACCAGGGACACGGGCGGGACAGATACGCAGTATTTT. Protein: CARSTRDTGGTDTQYF.

This clonotype was counted between two and nine times. The chain combines TRBV12-3 or TRBV12-4 with TRBJ2-7; 7 nucleotides align to TRBD1. V lost 9 bases to trimming and J lost 2 bases; unmatched junction nucleotides: 4. The CDR3 covers 12 residues. Written as DNA, the CDR3 is TGTGCCAGGTACAGGGGAACCTACGAGCAGTACTTC. The encoded protein is CARYRGTYEQYF.

The V and J genes are TRBV5-6 and TRBJ2-1; unclear D gene. The germline gives CDR1 SGHDT, CDR2 YYEEEE. The CDR3 runs to 14 residues. Trimming pared 3 bases from V and 9 bases from J, leaving 16 bases between. The chain's CDR3 is CASSSPSVGLEQFF. The CDR3 nucleotides are TGTGCCAGCAGCTCGCCCTCAGTGGGTCTTGAGCAGTTCTTC.

In this sample, this clonotype turned up many times. The chain recombines TRBV5-1 with TRBJ1-6, with TRBD1 as a possible D gene (5 bases). This CDR3 is built from 14 residues. Trimming removed 0 bases at V and 9 bases at J, with 10 bases between. From germline, CDR1 is SGHRS and CDR2 YFSETQ. The CDR3 DNA sequence: TGCGCCAGCAGCTTGGGCCAGGGACGTTCACCCCTCCACTTT. Its translation: CASSLGQGRSPLHF. Full variable domain (outside the CDR3, taken from reference TRBV5-1 and TRBJ1-6): KAGVTQTPRYLIKTRGQQVTLSCSPISGHRSVSWYQQTPGQGLQFLFEYFSETQRNKGNFPGRFSGRQFSNSRSEMNVSTLELGDSALYLCASSLGQGRSPLHFGNGTRLTVT.

This clonotype was counted many times. This chain links TRBV27 with TRBJ2-7, with TRBD2 identical over 9 bases. V lost 2 bases and J lost 0; bases outside the gene matches: 2. Germline V gene lookup returns CDR1 MNHEY and CDR2 SMNVEV (reference sequence). This CDR3 contains 15 residues. Written as DNA, the CDR3 is TGTGCCAGCAGTTTAGGACTAGCGCCCTCCTACGAGCAGTACTTC. Protein: CASSLGLAPSYEQYF.

The CDR3 here is CASSFQGASDEQFF. CDR3 in DNA: TGTGCCAGCAGCTTCCAGGGGGCCTCCGATGAGCAGTTCTTC. This sequence joins TRBV7-8 and TRBJ2-1, with 8 bases fitting TRBD1. Germline CDR1 and CDR2: SGHVS and FQNEAQ. Losses at the gene ends were 3 bases for V and 8 bases for J; bases not matched to a gene: 6. This CDR3 comprises 14 residues.

The chain recombines TRBV18 with TRBJ2-3, with D tentatively TRBD2 (6 bases). Trimming shortened V by 0 bases and J by 1 base, and 11 bases separated the two germline ends. Germline CDR1 KGHSH, CDR2 LQKENI. This CDR3 is 16 amino acids long. The CDR3 reads CASSPPIGGGTDTQYF. In DNA form, the CDR3 reads TGTGCCAGCTCACCACCGATCGGGGGAGGCACAGATACGCAGTATTTT.

In its sample, this clonotype was seen a few times. This chain joins TRBV5-1 and TRBJ1-2; weak D call: TRBD1 (5 bases). CDR3 size: 16 residues. Germline V gene lookup returns CDR1 SGHRS and CDR2 YFSETQ. V was cut by 5 bases and J by 2 bases, with 19 bases left in between. In DNA form, the CDR3 reads TGCGCCAGCAGTCCCTCGGGGGAGGGGATCAACTATGGCTACACCTTC. Translated, it gives CASSPSGEGINYGYTF.

There are many counts of this clonotype. CDR3 DNA: TGTGCCAGCAGGACGACGCTGGGACATATGAACACTGAAGCTTTCTTT. Residues: CASRTTLGHMNTEAFF. The chain carries TRBV27 and TRBJ1-1; a possible D gene is TRBD1 (6 bases). Trimming pared 6 bases from V and 0 bases from J, leaving 17 bases between. The CDR3 spans 16 residues. Germline V lookup: CDR1 MNHEY, CDR2 SMNVEV (reference sequence).

The rearrangement uses TRBV4-1 and TRBJ1-3; D remains unclear. CDR1 and CDR2 (germline): MGHRA, YSYEKL. The CDR3 has 15 amino acids. Trimming pared 2 bases from V and 4 bases from J, leaving 12 bases between. The CDR3 nucleotides are TGCGCCAGCAGCCAAACGAATCTGCGGGGAAACACCATATATTTT. It is translated as CASSQTNLRGNTIYF.

The chain joins TRBV19 to TRBJ1-1, with 7 positions matching TRBD1. CDR3 size: 13 residues. Germline values: CDR1 LNHDA, CDR2 SQIVND (reference sequence). After removal of 3 bases from V and 11 bases from J, the junction contained 9 bases not matched to a gene. DNA for the CDR3: TGTGCCAGTAGTATTTTTGGCAGGGGGGCGGCTTTCTTT. This encodes CASSIFGRGAAFF.

The chain carries TRBV7-3 and TRBJ2-2; D is unresolved. With 6 bases removed from V and 5 bases from J, the gap between germline ends came to 10 bases. The V gene's germline CDR1 is SGHTA and CDR2 FQGTGA. The CDR3 extends over 13 amino acids. The DNA of the CDR3 is TGTGCCAGCAGTCCCTCCGGGACCGGGGAGCTGTTTTTT. Protein: CASSPSGTGELFF.

The chain recombines TRBV5-1 with TRBJ2-1; 9 bases line up with TRBD1. This CDR3 spans 16 amino acids. The germline V gene has CDR1 SGHRS and CDR2 YFSETQ. Trimming at V came to 0 bases and at J to 10 bases, leaving 11 bases not matched to a gene. CDR3 bases: TGCGCCAGCAGCTTGGGGGGACAGGGCCTCAATGAAGAGCAGTTCTTC. Translation: CASSLGGQGLNEEQFF. Complete variable domain (other parts from reference TRBV5-1 and TRBJ2-1): KAGVTQTPRYLIKTRGQQVTLSCSPISGHRSVSWYQQTPGQGLQFLFEYFSETQRNKGNFPGRFSGRQFSNSRSEMNVSTLELGDSALYLCASSLGGQGLNEEQFFGPGTRLTVL.

This clonotype has only a few counts. This chain uses TRBV18 with TRBJ1-2; no clear D. CDR1 is KGHSH and CDR2 is LQKENI in the germline V gene. The CDR3 is made up of 13 amino acids. V was shortened by 2 bases and J by 5 bases, with 9 bases between the two germline ends. This CDR3 is CASSPYSEYGYTF. The DNA of the CDR3 is TGTGCCAGCTCACCATACTCGGAATATGGCTACACCTTC.

This clonotype has a count of ten or more. This sequence joins TRBV7-2 and TRBJ1-4; 10 positions match TRBD1. The germline V gene has CDR1 SGHTA and CDR2 FQGNSA. The length of the CDR3 is 13 residues. V shed 10 bases, J shed 3 bases, and the junction held 2 bases outside the gene matches. The CDR3 region is CATGTGANEKLFF. The DNA of the CDR3 is TGTGCCACAGGGACAGGGGCTAATGAAAAACTGTTTTTT.

This clonotype showed up just a few times. CDR3 sequence reads: CSVARTAFNQPQHF. CDR3 coding DNA: TGCAGTGTTGCACGGACAGCCTTCAATCAGCCCCAGCATTTT. The J gene is TRBJ1-5, the V gene TRBV20-1; D is possibly TRBD1 (6 bases). V was cut by 7 bases and J by 3 bases, with 16 bases left in between. The germline V gene encodes CDR1 DFQATT and CDR2 SNEGSKA (reference sequence). The CDR3 loop spans 14 amino acids.

Only a few counts were recorded for this clonotype. The chain joins TRBV12-3 or TRBV12-4 to TRBJ2-1; D gene ambiguous. Trimming left V 3 bases short and J 7 bases short, with 7 bases between. The CDR3 has 12 amino acids. The CDR3 DNA reads as TGTGCCAGCAGTTTCTGGCTAAATGAGCAGTTCTTC. This translates into CASSFWLNEQFF.

The chain couples TRBV7-9 to TRBJ2-6; 9 bases align to TRBD2. The CDR3 has 17 amino acids. The V segment lost 3 bases and the J segment 4 bases; nucleotides outside the gene matches: 7. The V gene's germline CDR1 is SEHNR and CDR2 FQNEAQ (reference sequence). The chain's CDR3 is CASSFGTSTAGANVLTF. The CDR3 DNA follows: TGTGCCAGCAGCTTTGGGACTAGCACCGCCGGGGCCAACGTCCTGACTTTC.

In this sample, this clonotype turned up a few times. CDR3 loop: CASSVGHGATNEKLFF. The DNA for the CDR3 is TGTGCCAGCAGCGTCGGCCATGGGGCCACTAATGAAAAACTGTTTTTT. The V and J genes are TRBV9 and TRBJ1-4; a weak D match, TRBD1 (5 bases). This CDR3 is 16 amino acids long. Between the trimmed V and J ends, which lost 2 bases and 2 bases, there was a span of 13 bases. The germline gives CDR1 SGDLS, CDR2 YYNGEE.

This clonotype has only a few counts. The V gene is TRBV4-2, the J gene TRBJ2-2, with TRBD2 matching 7 bases. CDR1 is LGHNA, CDR2 YNFKEQ, per germline. The CDR3 totals 15 residues. V shed 0 bases, J shed 4 bases, and the junction held 2 bases outside the gene matches. The DNA for the CDR3 is TGTGCCAGCAGCCAAGAACTAGCGCCCACCGGGGAGCTGTTTTTT. Amino acid sequence: CASSQELAPTGELFF.

This clonotype was observed a few times. The V gene is TRBV20-1, the J gene TRBJ2-3; 8 bases align to TRBD2. CDR1 is DFQATT and CDR2 is SNEGSKA in the germline V gene (reference sequence). This CDR3 is built from 16 residues. V lost 2 bases, J lost 4 bases, and 11 bases stayed unmatched. CDR3 loop: CSARPLAGLGPDTQYF. In nucleotides, the CDR3 is TGCAGTGCTAGACCCTTAGCGGGATTGGGGCCAGATACGCAGTATTTT.

The chain links TRBV6-6 to TRBJ2-6, with 7 bases matching TRBD2. Germline V gene data show CDR1 as MNHNY and CDR2 as SVGAGI (reference sequence). This CDR3 is built from 13 residues. The CDR3 sequence: CAGRESGANVLTF. The CDR3 DNA sequence: TGTGCGGGGAGGGAATCCGGGGCCAACGTCCTGACTTTC.

This clonotype was seen many times. The V call is TRBV4-2, the J call TRBJ2-3, with unresolved D. Between the trimmed V and J ends, which lost 1 base and 6 bases, there was a span of 11 bases. The CDR3 totals 14 residues. Germline V gene sequence: CDR1 LGHNA, CDR2 YNFKEQ. The CDR3 region has the DNA TGTGCCAGCAGCCAAGGTCTTGTATCTGATACGCAGTATTTT. It translates to CASSQGLVSDTQYF.

This clonotype came up many times. The chain is built from TRBV7-2 and TRBJ2-7; 7 nucleotides match TRBD1. The CDR3 contains 13 residues. Losses at the gene ends were 5 bases for V and 0 bases for J; bases not matched to a gene: 1. CDR1 SGHTA and CDR2 FQGNSA come from the germline V gene. The CDR3 DNA reads TGTGCCAGCAGCGACAGGGTCTCCTACGAGCAGTACTTC. This codes for CASSDRVSYEQYF.